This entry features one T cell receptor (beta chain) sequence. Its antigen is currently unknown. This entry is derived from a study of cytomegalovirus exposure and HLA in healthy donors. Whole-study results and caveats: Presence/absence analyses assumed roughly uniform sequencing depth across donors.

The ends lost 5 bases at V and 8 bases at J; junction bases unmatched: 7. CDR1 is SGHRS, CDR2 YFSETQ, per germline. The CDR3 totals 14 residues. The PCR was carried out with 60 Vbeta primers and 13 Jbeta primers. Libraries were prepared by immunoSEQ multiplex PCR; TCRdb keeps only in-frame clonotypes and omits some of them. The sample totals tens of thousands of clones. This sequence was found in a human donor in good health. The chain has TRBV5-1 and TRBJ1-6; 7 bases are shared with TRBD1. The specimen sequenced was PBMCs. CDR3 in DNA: TGCGCCAGCAGTCCCGGGACAGCATATTCACCCCTCCACTTT. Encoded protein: CASSPGTAYSPLHF.